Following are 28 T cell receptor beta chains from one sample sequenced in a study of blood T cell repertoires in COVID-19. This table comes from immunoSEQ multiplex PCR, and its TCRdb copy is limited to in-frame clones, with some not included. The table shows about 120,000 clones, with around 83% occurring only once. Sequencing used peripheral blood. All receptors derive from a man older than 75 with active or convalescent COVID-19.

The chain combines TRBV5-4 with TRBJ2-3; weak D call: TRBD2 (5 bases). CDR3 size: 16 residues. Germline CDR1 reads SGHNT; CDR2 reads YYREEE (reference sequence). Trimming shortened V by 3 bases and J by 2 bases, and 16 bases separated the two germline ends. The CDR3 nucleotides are TGTGCCAGCAGCTCGGAAATGGAGGCCCTCACAGATACGCAGTATTTT. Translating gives CASSSEMEALTDTQYF.

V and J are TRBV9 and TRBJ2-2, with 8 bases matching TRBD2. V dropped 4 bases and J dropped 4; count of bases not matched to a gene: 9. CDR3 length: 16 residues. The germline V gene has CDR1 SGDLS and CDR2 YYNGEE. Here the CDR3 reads CASSPDAGGGTGELFF. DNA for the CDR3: TGTGCCAGCAGCCCTGATGCGGGGGGCGGCACCGGGGAGCTGTTTTTT.

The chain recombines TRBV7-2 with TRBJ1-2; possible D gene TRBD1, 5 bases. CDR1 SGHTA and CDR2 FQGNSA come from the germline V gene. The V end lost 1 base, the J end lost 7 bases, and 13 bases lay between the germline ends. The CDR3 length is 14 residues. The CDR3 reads CASSLGQGMSGYTF. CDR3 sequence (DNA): TGTGCCAGCAGCTTAGGTCAGGGAATGAGTGGCTACACCTTC.

The CDR3 spells CASSYSGGAPDEKLFF. The CDR3 coding sequence is TGTGCCAGCAGTTACTCAGGGGGCGCGCCGGATGAAAAACTGTTTTTT. The rearrangement joins TRBV6-5 to TRBJ1-4; 7 bases line up with TRBD1. Germline values: CDR1 MNHEY, CDR2 SVGAGI. V was pared by 0 bases and J by 6 bases, with 7 bases of the junction left unmatched. The length of the CDR3 is 16 residues.

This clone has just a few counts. This CDR3 is CASSSTGGPYNEQFF. The CDR3, as DNA: TGTGCCAGCAGCTCGACAGGGGGCCCCTACAATGAGCAGTTCTTC. The chain couples TRBV6-5 to TRBJ2-1; 10 nucleotides line up with TRBD1. This CDR3 is built from 15 residues. The J segment lost 2 bases and the V segment lost 6 bases, leaving 4 bases of the junction unmatched. Germline V lookup: CDR1 MNHEY, CDR2 SVGAGI.

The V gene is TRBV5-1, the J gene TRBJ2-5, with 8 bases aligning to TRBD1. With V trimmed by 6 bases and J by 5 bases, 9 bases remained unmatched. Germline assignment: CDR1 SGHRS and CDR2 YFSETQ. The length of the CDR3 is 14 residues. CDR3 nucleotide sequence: TGCGCCAGCACGCACGCAGGGGGCGCGGAGACCCAGTACTTC. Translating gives CASTHAGGAETQYF.

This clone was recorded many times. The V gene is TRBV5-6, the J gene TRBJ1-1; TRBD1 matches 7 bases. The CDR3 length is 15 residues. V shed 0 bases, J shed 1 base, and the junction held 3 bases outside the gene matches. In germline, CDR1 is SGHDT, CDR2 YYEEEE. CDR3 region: CASSLAWTGNTEAFF. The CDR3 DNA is TGTGCCAGCAGCTTGGCCTGGACAGGGAACACTGAAGCTTTCTTT.

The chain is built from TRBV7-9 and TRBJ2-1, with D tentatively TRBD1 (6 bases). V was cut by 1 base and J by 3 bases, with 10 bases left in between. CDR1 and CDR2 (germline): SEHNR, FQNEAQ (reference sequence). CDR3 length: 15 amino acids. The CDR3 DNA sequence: TGTGCCAGCAGCTTAGGAGGGGGTATCTACAATGAGCAGTTCTTC. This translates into CASSLGGGIYNEQFF.

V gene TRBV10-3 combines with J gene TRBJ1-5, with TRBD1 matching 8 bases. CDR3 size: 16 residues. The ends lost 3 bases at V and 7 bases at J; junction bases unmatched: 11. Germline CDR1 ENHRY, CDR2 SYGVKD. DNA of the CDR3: TGTGCCATCAGTGATACGGCAGGGGGCGTCTGGCAGCCCCAGCATTTT. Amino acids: CAISDTAGGVWQPQHF.

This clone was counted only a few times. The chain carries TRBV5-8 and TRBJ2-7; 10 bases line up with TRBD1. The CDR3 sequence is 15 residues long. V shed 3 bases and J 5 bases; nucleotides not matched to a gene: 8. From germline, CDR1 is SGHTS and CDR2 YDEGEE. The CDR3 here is CASSWMGQGLNEQYF. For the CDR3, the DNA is TGTGCCAGCAGCTGGATGGGACAGGGGCTTAACGAGCAGTACTTC.

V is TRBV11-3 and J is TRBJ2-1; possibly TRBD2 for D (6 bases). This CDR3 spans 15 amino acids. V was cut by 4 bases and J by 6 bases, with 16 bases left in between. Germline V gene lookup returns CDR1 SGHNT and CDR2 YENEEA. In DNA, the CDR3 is TGTGCCAGCAGCTCGCGGGACTTCGAGGGCAATGAGCAGTTCTTC. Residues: CASSSRDFEGNEQFF.

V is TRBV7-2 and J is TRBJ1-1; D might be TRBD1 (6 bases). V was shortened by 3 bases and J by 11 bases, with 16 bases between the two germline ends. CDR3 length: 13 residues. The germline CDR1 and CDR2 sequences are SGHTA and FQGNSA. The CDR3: CASSFNPGQGAFF. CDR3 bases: TGTGCCAGCAGCTTCAACCCCGGCCAGGGGGCTTTCTTT. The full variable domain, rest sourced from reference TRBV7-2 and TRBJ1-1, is GAGVSQSPSNKVTEKGKDVELRCDPISGHTALYWYRQSLGQGLEFLIYFQGNSAPDKSGLPSDRFSAERTGGSVSTLTIQRTQQEDSAVYLCASSFNPGQGAFFGQGTRLTVV.

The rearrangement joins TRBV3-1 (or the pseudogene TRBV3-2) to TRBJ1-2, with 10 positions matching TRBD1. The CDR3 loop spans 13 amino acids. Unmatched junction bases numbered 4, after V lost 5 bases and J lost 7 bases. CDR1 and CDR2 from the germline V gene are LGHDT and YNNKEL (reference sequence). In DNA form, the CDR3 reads TGTGCCAGCAGCGGACAGGGGGTAGGTGGCTACACCTTC. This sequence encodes CASSGQGVGGYTF.

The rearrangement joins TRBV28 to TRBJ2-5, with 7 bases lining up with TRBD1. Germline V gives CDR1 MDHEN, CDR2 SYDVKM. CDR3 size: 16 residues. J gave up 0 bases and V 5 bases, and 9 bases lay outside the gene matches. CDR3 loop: CASSPMWGQNQETQYF. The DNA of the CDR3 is TGTGCCAGCAGTCCCATGTGGGGACAGAACCAAGAGACCCAGTACTTC.

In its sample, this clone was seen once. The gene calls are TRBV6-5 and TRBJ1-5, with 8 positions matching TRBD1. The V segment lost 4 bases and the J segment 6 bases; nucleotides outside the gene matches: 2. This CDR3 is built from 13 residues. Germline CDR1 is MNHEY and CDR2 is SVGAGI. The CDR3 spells CASSSGGGQPQHF. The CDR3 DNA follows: TGTGCCAGCAGTTCAGGGGGCGGTCAGCCCCAGCATTTT.

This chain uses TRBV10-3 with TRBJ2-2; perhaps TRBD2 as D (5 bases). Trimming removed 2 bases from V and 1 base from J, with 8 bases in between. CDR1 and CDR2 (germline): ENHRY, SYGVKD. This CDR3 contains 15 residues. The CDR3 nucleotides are TGTGCCATCAGTGAGGCTGGACTGAACACCGGGGAGCTGTTTTTT. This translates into CAISEAGLNTGELFF.

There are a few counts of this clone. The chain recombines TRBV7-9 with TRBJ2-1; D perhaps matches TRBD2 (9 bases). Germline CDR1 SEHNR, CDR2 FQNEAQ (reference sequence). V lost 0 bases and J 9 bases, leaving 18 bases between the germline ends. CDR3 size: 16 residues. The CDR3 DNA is TGTGCCAGCAGCTTAGCGTTCCTAGCGGGGACAGGTGAGCAGTTCTTC. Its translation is CASSLAFLAGTGEQFF.

The CDR3 nucleotides are TGTGCCAGCAGTTACTCGGACAGTTACTCTGGAAACACCATATATTTT. Its translation is CASSYSDSYSGNTIYF. The chain recombines TRBV6-6 with TRBJ1-3; TRBD1 might be the D (6 bases). Germline V lookup: CDR1 MNHNY, CDR2 SVGAGI (reference sequence). Trimming cost V 0 bases and J 0 bases, with 9 bases left between them. CDR3 length: 16 amino acids.

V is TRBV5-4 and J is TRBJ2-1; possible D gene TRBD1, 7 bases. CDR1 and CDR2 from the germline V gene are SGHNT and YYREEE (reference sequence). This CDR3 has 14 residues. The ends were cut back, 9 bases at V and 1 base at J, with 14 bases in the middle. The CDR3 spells CATSGGRSYNEQFF. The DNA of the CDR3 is TGTGCCACCTCAGGGGGGAGGTCCTACAATGAGCAGTTCTTC.

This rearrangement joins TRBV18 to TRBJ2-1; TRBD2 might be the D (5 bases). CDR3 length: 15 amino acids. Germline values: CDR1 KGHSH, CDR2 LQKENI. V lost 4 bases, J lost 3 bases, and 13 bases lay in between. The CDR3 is CASSLLVGVYNEQFF. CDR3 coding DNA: TGTGCCAGCTCACTACTAGTGGGTGTCTACAATGAGCAGTTCTTC.

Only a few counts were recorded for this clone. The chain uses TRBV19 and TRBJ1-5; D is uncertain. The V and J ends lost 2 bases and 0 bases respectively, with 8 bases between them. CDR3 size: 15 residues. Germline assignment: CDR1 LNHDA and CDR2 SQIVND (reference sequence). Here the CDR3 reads CASSITVNSNQPQHF. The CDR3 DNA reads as TGTGCCAGTAGTATAACAGTCAATAGCAATCAGCCCCAGCATTTT.

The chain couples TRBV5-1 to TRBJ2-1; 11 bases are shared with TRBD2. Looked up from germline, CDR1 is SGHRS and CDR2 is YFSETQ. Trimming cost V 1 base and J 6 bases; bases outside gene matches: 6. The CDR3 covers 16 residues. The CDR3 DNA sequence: TGCGCCAGCAGCTTGACCCTAGCGGGGGGCCCCAATGAGCAGTTCTTC. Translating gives CASSLTLAGGPNEQFF. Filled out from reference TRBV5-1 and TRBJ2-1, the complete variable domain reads KAGVTQTPRYLIKTRGQQVTLSCSPISGHRSVSWYQQTPGQGLQFLFEYFSETQRNKGNFPGRFSGRQFSNSRSEMNVSTLELGDSALYLCASSLTLAGGPNEQFFGPGTRLTVL.

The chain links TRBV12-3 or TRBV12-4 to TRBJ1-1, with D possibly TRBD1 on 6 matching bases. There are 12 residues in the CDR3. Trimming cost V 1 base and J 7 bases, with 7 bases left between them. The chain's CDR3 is CASSLGQVEAFF. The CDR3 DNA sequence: TGTGCCAGCAGTTTAGGACAGGTTGAAGCTTTCTTT.

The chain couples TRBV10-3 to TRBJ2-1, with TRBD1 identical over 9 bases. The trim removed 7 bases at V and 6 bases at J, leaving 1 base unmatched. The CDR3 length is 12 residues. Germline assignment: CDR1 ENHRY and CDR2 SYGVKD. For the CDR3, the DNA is TGTGCCATCACGACAGGGGGCAATGAGCAGTTCTTC. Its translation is CAITTGGNEQFF.

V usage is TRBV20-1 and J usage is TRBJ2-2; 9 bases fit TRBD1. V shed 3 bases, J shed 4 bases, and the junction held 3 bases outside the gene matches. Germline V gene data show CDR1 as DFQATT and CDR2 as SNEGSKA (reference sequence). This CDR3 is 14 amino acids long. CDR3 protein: CSASRQGVTGELFF. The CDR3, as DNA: TGCAGTGCTAGTAGACAGGGGGTCACCGGGGAGCTGTTTTTT.

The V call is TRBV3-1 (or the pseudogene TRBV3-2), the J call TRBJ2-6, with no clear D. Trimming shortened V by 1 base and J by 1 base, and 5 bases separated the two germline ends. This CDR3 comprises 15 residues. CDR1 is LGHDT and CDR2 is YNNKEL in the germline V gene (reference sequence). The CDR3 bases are TGTGCCAGCAGCCAAGCAATGTCTGGGGCCAACGTCCTGACTTTC. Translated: CASSQAMSGANVLTF.

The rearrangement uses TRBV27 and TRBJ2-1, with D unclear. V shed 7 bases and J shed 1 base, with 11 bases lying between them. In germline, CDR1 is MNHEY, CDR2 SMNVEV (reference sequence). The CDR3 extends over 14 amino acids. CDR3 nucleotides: TGTGCCAGCAAGCGCGAGGTTTCCTACAATGAGCAGTTCTTC. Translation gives CASKREVSYNEQFF.

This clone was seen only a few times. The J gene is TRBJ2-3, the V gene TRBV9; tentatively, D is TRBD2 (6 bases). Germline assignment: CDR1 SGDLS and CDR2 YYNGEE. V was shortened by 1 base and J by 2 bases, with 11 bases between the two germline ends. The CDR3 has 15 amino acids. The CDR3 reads CASSVRGGITDTQYF. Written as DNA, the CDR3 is TGTGCCAGCAGCGTAAGGGGAGGAATCACAGATACGCAGTATTTT.